The rows below give T cell receptor beta chains drawn from one sample of a study of CD8 T cells in Susac syndrome. TCRdb called the immunoSEQ multiplex PCR reads again in MiXCR, with one record for every CDR3 protein. This table has about 140,000 distinct CDR3 sequences, around 95% appearing once. Sequenced sample: CD4+ T cells from PBMCs. These receptors originate from a human donor with Susac syndrome. CDR3s leave out the opening cysteine and the closing phenylalanine or tryptophan. Size is stated for part of the rows, as once, few or many counts, or as a class when the clone is expanded.

cdr3_aa v_call clone_size
SAAAGGSYNEQF TRBV20-1 -
AWSGAYGYT TRBV30 -
ASSQQGTIQETQY TRBV7-9 -
AWRSGQGSVLT TRBV30 -
ASSGQAGHSYNEQF TRBV5-1 -
SASFGKNYEQY TRBV20-1 -
SARSPGQRTQY TRBV20-1 -
ARSCQPGLARGVTGELF TRBV5-3 -
ASSSMRGGRDTQY TRBV7-2 -
SARDRLGLANEQY TRBV20-1 -
SATRGTYEQY TRBV20-1 -
ASSLALAGVATQY TRBV5-1 -
ASSQGTPSSGGEQY TRBV18 -
ASSAGTAPNSPLH TRBV18 -
ASSYSTGTTEAF TRBV12-3/TRBV12-4 -
SVEGAAWSYNEQF TRBV29-1 -
SAIMSGANEKLF TRBV20-1 -
ASSLAGASGRNYEQY TRBV5-1 -
ASSPQWRYNEQF TRBV28 -
ASSPLSRNEQF TRBV4-2 -
SAWKGGGYT TRBV20-1 -
ASSLGGTRDLLDTQY TRBV12-3/TRBV12-4 -
ASSQGNPPEGQPQH TRBV3-1 -
SVDPGANVLT TRBV29-1 -
ASSLGQESTDTQY TRBV5-1 few
ASSRYQETQY TRBV6-2/TRBV6-3 -
ASSLAEGSYEQY TRBV5-1 -
ASSPIPVGLRNQPQH TRBV18 -
ASTRTGSNYGYT TRBV12-3/TRBV12-4 -
SAASGGAIGNEQF TRBV29-1 -